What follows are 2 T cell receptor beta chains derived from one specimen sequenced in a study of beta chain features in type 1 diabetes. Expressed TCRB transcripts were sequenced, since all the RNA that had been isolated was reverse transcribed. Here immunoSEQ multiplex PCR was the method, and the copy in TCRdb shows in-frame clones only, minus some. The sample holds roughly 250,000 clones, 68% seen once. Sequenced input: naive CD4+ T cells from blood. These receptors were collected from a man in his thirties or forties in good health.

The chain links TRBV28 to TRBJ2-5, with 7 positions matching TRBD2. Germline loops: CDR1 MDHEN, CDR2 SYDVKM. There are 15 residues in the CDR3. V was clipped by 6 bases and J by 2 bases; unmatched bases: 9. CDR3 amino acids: CASSPSGVPQETQYF. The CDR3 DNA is TGTGCCAGCAGCCCAAGCGGGGTTCCACAAGAGACCCAGTACTTC.

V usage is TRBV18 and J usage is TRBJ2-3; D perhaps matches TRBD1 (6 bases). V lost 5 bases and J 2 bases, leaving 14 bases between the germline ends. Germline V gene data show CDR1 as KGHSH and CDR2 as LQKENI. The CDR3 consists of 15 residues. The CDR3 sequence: CASSRQAGNTDTQYF. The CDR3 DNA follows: TGTGCCAGCTCAAGACAGGCCGGTAACACAGATACGCAGTATTTT.